This T cell receptor (beta chain) was found in a study of regulatory T cells in long-lasting Graves disease. Building of the TCR beta libraries involved iRepertoire HTBI primers and Arm-PCR of CDR3 regions. TCRdb itself ran the multiplex PCR reads through MiXCR, one entry per CDR3 protein. This table holds hundreds of thousands of distinct CDR3 sequences, roughly 15% found once. Germline V CDR1 and CDR2: SGHRS, YFSETQ. This CDR3 spans 16 amino acids. Trimming removed 4 bases at V and 3 bases at J, with 20 bases between. Documented time point: newly diagnosed GD, antithyroid drugs for less than 3 months. Following extraction of RNA from PBMCs, that RNA was used to make the TCR library. It was American Thyroid Association guidelines that determined Graves' disease diagnosis. Each of the patients was recruited from an endocrinology department situated in Xi'an, China. Roughly 9 milliliters of peripheral blood went into EDTA tubes.

The same sample was also used in a study of T cells in Graves' hyperthyroidism and ophthalmopathy.

Sequenced material: peripheral blood mononuclear cells (PBMCs), taken at new diagnosis, from a patient treated with antithyroid drugs. V usage is TRBV5-1 and J usage is TRBJ2-7; tentatively, D is TRBD1 (6 bases). The source is a woman aged 25 to 39 with Graves disease. The CDR3 DNA reads as TGCGCCAGCAGCCAGGAGGTGGTGGGGGCGAGCTACGAGCAGTACTTC. Translation: CASSQEVVGASYEQYF.